These 5 T cell receptor beta chains came from one sample sequenced in a study of shared clonotypes between healthy human individuals. Sequenced by immunoSEQ multiplex PCR; TCRdb stores in-frame clones only, minus some. The table lists about 2 million clones, approximately 94% of them singletons. Only CD45RO-negative cells positively selected for CCR7 counted as naive CD8 cells, so terminally differentiated effector memory CD45RA+ cells were excluded. The material sequenced was naive CD8+ T cells sorted from blood. These receptors came from a young man in good health.

The V and J genes are TRBV6-5 and TRBJ1-1; D is uncertain. The germline V gene encodes CDR1 MNHEY and CDR2 SVGAGI. The length of the CDR3 is 14 residues. V gave up 6 bases and J gave up 2 bases, with 13 bases separating them. As DNA, the CDR3 is TGTGCCAGCAGCCCAATGTCGGTAAACACTGAAGCTTTCTTT. This encodes CASSPMSVNTEAFF.

This clone appeared a single time. This chain joins TRBV4-1 and TRBJ2-3; 7 nucleotides match TRBD2. Germline CDR1 is MGHRA and CDR2 is YSYEKL. The V gene end was trimmed by 3 bases and the J gene end by 5 bases; junction bases not matched to a gene: 5. The CDR3 totals 14 residues. The CDR3 loop reads CASSQGGSLDTQYF. The CDR3 region has the DNA TGCGCCAGCAGCCAGGGGGGGTCCCTAGATACGCAGTATTTT.

Remarks on this clone: Other nucleotide sequences from this sample produce the same CDR3. The chain uses TRBV11-2 and TRBJ2-7, with TRBD1 matching 7 bases. The V and J ends lost 4 bases and 2 bases, in that order; junction bases with no gene match: 2. CDR3 length equals 13 residues. Germline-derived CDR1 and CDR2 are SGHAT and FQNNGV. CDR3 amino acids: CASSSGTAYEQYF. CDR3 DNA: TGTGCCAGCAGCTCGGGGACAGCCTACGAGCAGTACTTC.

V usage is TRBV7-9 and J usage is TRBJ2-2; D not resolved. V shed 8 bases and J shed 6 bases, with 10 bases lying between them. CDR1 SEHNR and CDR2 FQNEAQ come from the germline V gene (reference sequence). The length of the CDR3 is 12 residues. CDR3 DNA: TGTGCCAGCGCCCTAGGTTCCGGGGAGCTGTTTTTT. As protein: CASALGSGELFF.

The chain is built from TRBV6-5 and TRBJ1-1, with unresolved D. The germline V and J ends were trimmed by 2 bases and 2 bases, with 12 bases remaining between them. Germline loops: CDR1 MNHEY, CDR2 SVGAGI. This CDR3 spans 15 amino acids. CDR3 nucleotide sequence: TGTGCCAGCAGTTACCGCGAAGGGTCAAACACTGAAGCTTTCTTT. Translation: CASSYREGSNTEAFF.